This T cell receptor beta chain was found in a study of blood T cell repertoires in COVID-19 (dated by TCRdb to 2020 to 2021). About the study as a whole: Samples covering the acute and convalescent phases of COVID-19 were provided by collaborators in the United States, Italy and Spain. The material from the prospective study consisted of cDNA or gDNA derived from T cells, B-cell-depleted T cells, or PBMCs. Subjects who had been exposed to COVID-19, were actively infected with it, or had recovered from it provided the deeply sampled blood TCRbeta repertoires that made up the dataset. The repertoires were made available in a free public database intended to serve as a resource for research on the immune response to SARS-CoV-2. Samples were obtained from the ongoing ImmuneRACE study (first 160 participants) and from some 1,200 subjects provided by 6 global collaborators. Nearly every sample came with metadata listing a de-identified subject ID, COVID-19 status, age in years and sex. HLA class I and class II types, where available, came from metadata supplied by the sample provider rather than from assay-based typing. General findings and caveats noted by the study authors: Clinical and demographic metadata were provided uncurated, with the amount varying by source and participant.

Turning to this clone: Its antigen is still unknown. Per-nucleotide qualities are absent, and no much larger clonotype sits a single base away.

Each collaborating institution followed its own protocols to collect whole blood in K2EDTA tubes. Collaborator samples were shipped for TCRbeta analysis as frozen whole blood, isolated PBMCs, or DNA extracted from either sample type. TCRbeta CDR3 regions were amplified from genomic DNA by means of the immunoSEQ Assay, a bias-controlled multiplex PCR. The paper's data handling went like this. The number of nucleated cells in each sample was estimated by amplification of reference gene primers within the assay. To quantify the absolute abundance of each unique TCRbeta CDR3 rearrangement, sequence reads were collapsed and filtered. Productive Simpson clonality was computed per sample as the square root of Simpson's diversity index over productive rearrangements. TCRdb stores this immuneACCESS table with in-frame sequences only. Part of the clones is absent; in the studies checked, under half of the shortfall reflects unresolved V genes, and no reason is known for the rest. V, J and clone size reflect that table, while D and trimming were determined from the DNA. Across this sample there are roughly 190,000 clones, with about 80% seen only once. The biggest ten clones account for roughly 6.7% of the sample.

Its CDR3 holds 12 amino acids, cysteine through phenylalanine. Of all the DNA, just the CDR3 is kept, 36 bases in frame from base 1. The junction shows trimming of 1 base on V and 7 bases on J, plus 4 bases between the germline ends. As encoded in the germline V gene, CDR1 is KGHDR while CDR2 is SFDVKD. Material: peripheral blood. The chain couples TRBV24-1 to TRBJ1-5; the D gene is not confidently resolved. This clonotype was obtained from a man between 60 and 75 years old with acute or convalescent COVID-19. The nucleotides read TGTGCCACCAGTGATTTTGGCCAGCCCCAGCATTTT. Its protein product is CATSDFGQPQHF.